Following are 26 T cell receptor beta chains from one sample sequenced in a study of beta chain features in type 1 diabetes. Sequenced material consisted of expressed TCRB transcripts (all of the isolated RNA was reverse transcribed). Clones were sequenced by immunoSEQ multiplex PCR, and TCRdb holds only the in-frame ones, with some missing. The repertoire holds 900,000 or so clones, with 17% as singletons. The sequenced sample consisted of naive CD4+ T cells from blood. These receptors all stem from a young woman in good health.

The chain has TRBV5-1 and TRBJ2-5, with D perhaps matching TRBD1 (5 bases). Between the trimmed V and J ends, which lost 3 bases and 3 bases, there was a span of 9 bases. CDR3 length: 13 amino acids. CDR1 and CDR2 from the germline V gene are SGHRS and YFSETQ. This CDR3 reads CASSYDSEETQYF. The CDR3 DNA is TGCGCCAGCAGCTACGACAGCGAAGAGACCCAGTACTTC. Looking up the rest from reference TRBV5-1 and TRBJ2-5 gives the full variable domain: KAGVTQTPRYLIKTRGQQVTLSCSPISGHRSVSWYQQTPGQGLQFLFEYFSETQRNKGNFPGRFSGRQFSNSRSEMNVSTLELGDSALYLCASSYDSEETQYFGPGTRLLVL.

This clone was picked up a small number of times. This chain uses TRBV28 with TRBJ2-1, with D tentatively TRBD1 (6 bases). Trimming stripped 4 bases from V and 11 bases from J, with 15 bases between. Germline V gives CDR1 MDHEN, CDR2 SYDVKM. The CDR3 is 13 residues long. In DNA, the CDR3 is TGTGCCAGCAGTTCGCAGGGGTCGAAAAAGCAGTTCTTC. Encoded protein: CASSSQGSKKQFF.

This clone was seen a few times. This chain links TRBV15 with TRBJ1-2, with D perhaps matching TRBD1 (5 bases). Germline CDR1 reads LNHNV; CDR2 reads YYDKDF (reference sequence). V lost 3 bases, J lost 3 bases, and 8 bases lay in between. The CDR3 has 13 residues. CDR3 nucleotide sequence: TGTGCCACCAGCAGTATGACAGACTATGGCTACACCTTC. It encodes CATSSMTDYGYTF. The full variable domain, with the rest looked up from reference TRBV15 and TRBJ1-2, is DAMVIQNPRYQVTQFGKPVTLSCSQTLNHNVMYWYQQKSSQAPKLLFHYYDKDFNNEADTPDNFQSRRPNTSFCFLDIRSPGLGDTAMYLCATSSMTDYGYTFGSGTRLTVV.

This clone was counted a few times. The J gene is TRBJ2-2, the V gene TRBV7-2, with a weak D call TRBD2 (6 bases). V was pared by 4 bases and J by 5 bases, with 14 bases between. The CDR3 is made up of 15 amino acids. CDR1 SGHTA and CDR2 FQGNSA come from the germline V gene. The CDR3 loop reads CASSSGLGGTGELFF. The CDR3 region has the DNA TGTGCCAGCAGCTCGGGTCTTGGGGGGACCGGGGAGCTGTTTTTT. Drawing the rest from reference TRBV7-2 and TRBJ2-2, the complete variable domain is GAGVSQSPSNKVTEKGKDVELRCDPISGHTALYWYRQSLGQGLEFLIYFQGNSAPDKSGLPSDRFSAERTGGSVSTLTIQRTQQEDSAVYLCASSSGLGGTGELFFGEGSRLTVL.

The chain carries TRBV9 and TRBJ2-2; D gene ambiguous. This CDR3 spans 14 amino acids. The germline V gene encodes CDR1 SGDLS and CDR2 YYNGEE. Trimming removed 1 base from V and 1 base from J, with 5 bases in between. The CDR3 is CASSVSQNTGELFF. The CDR3 nucleotides are TGTGCCAGCAGCGTAAGCCAGAACACCGGGGAGCTGTTTTTT.

The CDR3 region is CASSPRPRAPSGNTIYF. The DNA of the CDR3 is TGTGCCAGCTCACCCCGGCCAAGGGCCCCATCTGGAAACACCATATATTTT. J is TRBJ1-3 and V is TRBV18; D gene unclear. CDR3 length: 17 residues. Germline assignment: CDR1 KGHSH and CDR2 LQKENI. Trimming shortened V by 3 bases and J by 1 base, and 16 bases separated the two germline ends.

The rearrangement uses TRBV13 and TRBJ2-1; 10 nucleotides align to TRBD2. CDR1 and CDR2 from the germline V gene are PRHDT and FYEKMQ (reference sequence). V dropped 1 base and J dropped 9; count of bases not matched to a gene: 6. CDR3 length: 15 residues. The CDR3 bases are TGTGCCAGCAGCTTAGTCCCGCTAGCGGGAGCTGAGCAGTTCTTC. Its protein product is CASSLVPLAGAEQFF.

This clone came up a few times. The chain couples TRBV6-6 to TRBJ2-5; D is possibly TRBD2 (6 bases). This CDR3 has 13 amino acids. Germline V lookup: CDR1 MNHNY, CDR2 SVGAGI (reference sequence). The V gene lost 2 bases and the J gene lost 4 bases, with 8 bases spanning the gap. CDR3 DNA: TGTGCCAGCAGTTACGACGGGGGAGAGACCCAGTACTTC. Residues: CASSYDGGETQYF.

This clone occurred a few times. V gene TRBV10-3 combines with J gene TRBJ1-5; 9 positions agree with TRBD1. V gave up 3 bases and J gave up 0 bases; unmatched junction bases: 9. The CDR3 extends over 18 amino acids. Germline V gene sequence: CDR1 ENHRY, CDR2 SYGVKD. The CDR3 reads CAISDVPRDRVSNQPQHF. The CDR3 nucleotides read TGTGCCATCAGTGACGTACCCCGGGACAGGGTTAGCAATCAGCCCCAGCATTTT.

This clone was counted only a few times. This chain joins TRBV25-1 and TRBJ1-1; no clear D. Trimming shortened V by 4 bases and J by 0 bases, and 12 bases separated the two germline ends. From germline, CDR1 is MGHDK and CDR2 SYGVNS. The CDR3 is made up of 15 amino acids. In DNA form, the CDR3 reads TGTGCCAGCAGTGCCTACAGTTTCATGAACACTGAAGCTTTCTTT. Protein product: CASSAYSFMNTEAFF.

The V call is TRBV23-1, the J call TRBJ2-7, with 10 bases that match TRBD2. TRBV23-1 is an open reading frame whose function is uncertain. V was pared by 0 bases and J by 0 bases, with 8 bases of the junction left unmatched. The CDR3 length is 18 residues. CDR3 coding DNA: TGCGCCAGCAGTCAATCGTTAGCGGGAGGCCGTAGCTCCTACGAGCAGTACTTC. It translates to CASSQSLAGGRSSYEQYF.

The DNA of the CDR3 is TGTGCCAGCAGCAACCAAGGACAGGGCTCTGGCTACACCTTC. This encodes CASSNQGQGSGYTF. V usage is TRBV7-2 and J usage is TRBJ1-2; TRBD1 aligns across 8 bases. Trimming cost V 5 bases and J 7 bases; bases outside gene matches: 9. Germline CDR1 is SGHTA and CDR2 is FQGNSA. This CDR3 has 14 residues.

This chain uses TRBV9 with TRBJ1-4, with unresolved D. The CDR3 runs to 14 residues. Per the germline V gene, CDR1 is SGDLS and CDR2 is YYNGEE. V lost 6 bases to trimming and J lost 4 bases, with 13 bases between them. The CDR3 loop is CASTRSAGNEKLFF. The CDR3, as DNA: TGTGCCAGCACCCGCTCAGCGGGTAATGAAAAACTGTTTTTT. The variable domain in full, completed from reference TRBV9 and TRBJ1-4, reads DSGVTQTPKHLITATGQRVTLRCSPRSGDLSVYWYQQSLDQGLQFLIQYYNGEERAKGNILERFSAQQFPDLHSELNLSSLELGDSALYFCASTRSAGNEKLFFGSGTQLSVL.

This clone was seen only a few times. The V and J genes are TRBV11-1 and TRBJ2-7; D gene uncertain. This CDR3 contains 12 residues. In germline, CDR1 is SGHAT, CDR2 FQDESV (reference sequence). Trimming stripped 5 bases from V and 1 base from J, with 6 bases between. The CDR3 reads CASSRISYEQYF. CDR3 nucleotides: TGTGCCAGCAGCCGCATTTCCTACGAGCAGTACTTC.

This chain joins TRBV5-1 and TRBJ2-1; TRBD2 agrees at 11 bases. This CDR3 contains 17 residues. Germline values: CDR1 SGHRS, CDR2 YFSETQ. The V and J ends lost 4 bases and 3 bases, in that order; junction bases with no gene match: 9. CDR3 amino acids: CASSLALAGGIYNEQFF. DNA for the CDR3: TGCGCCAGCAGCCTAGCTTTAGCGGGAGGGATCTACAATGAGCAGTTCTTC.

This clone was seen a handful of times. The rearrangement links TRBV15 to TRBJ2-6; D is unresolved. Trimming took 3 bases from V and 4 from J, leaving 7 bases between them. The CDR3 is made up of 14 amino acids. CDR1 is LNHNV, CDR2 YYDKDF, per germline (reference sequence). The CDR3 DNA is TGTGCCACCAGCAGGGTCGCGGGGGCCAACGTCCTGACTTTC. This gives the protein CATSRVAGANVLTF.

This clone has ten or more counts. The rearrangement uses TRBV19 and TRBJ2-2; D gene ambiguous. V was trimmed by 4 bases and J by 4 bases, leaving 13 bases between them. This CDR3 is 15 amino acids long. Germline V gene sequence: CDR1 LNHDA, CDR2 SQIVND (reference sequence). The CDR3 sequence: CASSSYFRGTGELFF. CDR3 sequence (DNA): TGTGCCAGTAGTAGTTACTTCCGAGGCACCGGGGAGCTGTTTTTT.

This rearrangement joins TRBV7-2 to TRBJ2-2; 9 bases align to TRBD1. This CDR3 is 15 amino acids long. Trimming cost V 5 bases and J 8 bases; bases outside gene matches: 9. CDR1 is SGHTA, CDR2 FQGNSA, per germline. CDR3 sequence (DNA): TGTGCCAGCAGCGGGCGGGACAGGGTAACGGGGGAGCTGTTTTTT. The encoded protein is CASSGRDRVTGELFF.

The gene calls are TRBV4-3 and TRBJ2-5; TRBD1 matches at 10 bases. This CDR3 spans 15 amino acids. Germline values: CDR1 LGHNA, CDR2 YSLEER. Trimming took 0 bases from V and 5 from J; bases not matched to a gene: 3. The CDR3 loop is CASSQDGTGDETQYF. The CDR3 region has the DNA TGCGCCAGCAGCCAAGATGGGACAGGGGATGAGACCCAGTACTTC.

CDR3 sequence (DNA): TGTGCCAGTAGTTTGCCGGGACAGCCGATCGGACTTGAAAAACTGTTTTTT. This gives the protein CASSLPGQPIGLEKLFF. The rearrangement links TRBV19 to TRBJ1-4, with 7 bases that match TRBD1. Trimming cost V 5 bases and J 7 bases; bases outside gene matches: 16. The CDR3 extends over 17 amino acids. The germline CDR1 and CDR2 sequences are LNHDA and SQIVND (reference sequence).

This clone was counted between two and nine times. The CDR3: CASSGRGGTYEQYF. In nucleotides, the CDR3 is TGTGCCAGTAGTGGCAGGGGCGGAACCTACGAGCAGTACTTC. This chain uses TRBV19 with TRBJ2-7, with D perhaps matching TRBD1 (6 bases). Germline CDR1 reads LNHDA; CDR2 reads SQIVND (reference sequence). The CDR3 extends over 14 amino acids. V lost 5 bases to trimming and J lost 2 bases, with 13 bases between them.

The genes are TRBV2 and TRBJ2-5, with D unresolved. The DNA end is more similar to TRBJ2-7, so the J call may be wrong. Looked up from germline, CDR1 is SNHLY and CDR2 is FYNNEI. This CDR3 comprises 13 residues. CDR3 amino acids: CASSDVPSYEQYF. The CDR3 nucleotides are TGTGCCAGCAGTGACGTACCCTCCTACGAGCAGTACTTC.

V and J are TRBV7-2 and TRBJ2-1; 11 positions agree with TRBD2. Per germline, CDR1 SGHTA and CDR2 FQGNSA. There are 16 residues in the CDR3. With 5 bases clipped from V and 5 bases from J, the junction kept 8 bases outside the gene matches. The CDR3 loop reads CASSLVAGGPNNEQFF. As DNA, the CDR3 is TGTGCCAGCAGCCTAGTAGCGGGAGGGCCTAACAATGAGCAGTTCTTC.

This clone was observed a handful of times. The CDR3 DNA reads TGTGCCAGCCGGTGGGGGCCCACTAGCGGGAGGGACGAGCAGTACTTC. Translated: CASRWGPTSGRDEQYF. The genes are TRBV21-1 and TRBJ2-7; no DNA check was done on the table's D call, TRBD2. TRBV21-1 is assigned pseudogene status. The CDR3 totals 16 residues.

The rearrangement uses TRBV14 and TRBJ1-5, with D unresolved. V lost 5 bases and J lost 7, with 12 bases in between. The germline gives CDR1 SGHDN, CDR2 FVKESK. The CDR3 has 13 amino acids. The CDR3 is CASSSGRWQPQHF. The DNA of the CDR3 is TGTGCCAGCAGCTCGGGTAGGTGGCAGCCCCAGCATTTT.

V and J are TRBV5-6 and TRBJ2-1, with TRBD2 matching 10 bases. With 0 bases clipped from V and 3 bases from J, the junction kept 12 bases outside the gene matches. CDR3 size: 19 residues. CDR1 is SGHDT and CDR2 is YYEEEE in the germline V gene. DNA for the CDR3: TGTGCCAGCAGCTTGGGTTGGGCTAGCGGGAGTATCGGCTACAATGAGCAGTTCTTC. This codes for CASSLGWASGSIGYNEQFF.